This entry features one TCR beta chain sequence. The record originates from a study of T cell changes during pregnancy in multiple sclerosis. The V end lost 1 base, the J end lost 0 bases, and 9 bases lay between the germline ends. From germline, CDR1 is MNHEY and CDR2 SVGAGI. CDR3 length equals 15 residues. Generated by immunoSEQ multiplex PCR, the TCRdb table keeps only in-frame clones and is missing some. The sample has tens of thousands of clones, approximately 92% seen once. The chain employs TRBV6-5 and TRBJ1-1; unclear D gene. This clonotype originated in a female donor in good health, enrolled as a control in a pregnancy study. The sample was peripheral blood, taken after pregnancy. This CDR3 reads CASSYFAGVNTEAFF. The CDR3 bases are TGTGCCAGCAGTTACTTTGCGGGTGTGAACACTGAAGCTTTCTTT.